Below, 12 T cell receptor beta chains from the same sample are listed, as sequenced in a study of beta chain features in type 1 diabetes. cDNA synthesis used the whole RNA isolate, giving expressed TCRB sequences. Clones were sequenced by immunoSEQ multiplex PCR, and TCRdb holds only the in-frame ones, with some missing. The sample records a few hundred thousand clones, 11% to 15% being singletons. The material sequenced was naive CD4+ T cells from blood. Receptors were obtained from a man aged 30-40 years in good health.

This clone was counted many times. The rearrangement joins TRBV10-3 to TRBJ2-1; no clear D gene. Trimming left V 0 bases short and J 0 bases short, with 6 bases between. The CDR3 is 15 residues long. Germline lookup yields CDR1 ENHRY and CDR2 SYGVKD. The CDR3: CAISESTLSYNEQFF. CDR3 bases: TGTGCCATCAGTGAGTCGACGCTCTCCTACAATGAGCAGTTCTTC.

In regard to this clone: This specimen includes other DNA sequences encoding the same CDR3. V usage is TRBV7-2 and J usage is TRBJ2-1; D uncertain. The CDR3 runs to 11 residues. Deletions cut 4 bases from V and 7 bases from J, with 5 bases between. CDR1 is SGHTA and CDR2 is FQGNSA in the germline V gene. In DNA, the CDR3 is TGTGCCAGCAGCTGGCGTAATGAGCAGTTCTTC. Protein: CASSWRNEQFF.

This clone has a handful of counts. V usage is TRBV12-5 and J usage is TRBJ2-3, with a tentative D call TRBD2 (6 bases). Between the trimmed V and J ends, which lost 3 bases and 4 bases, there was a span of 11 bases. The CDR3 is made up of 14 amino acids. Germline CDR1 and CDR2: LGHNT and FRNRAP. The CDR3: CASGFGGGPDTQYF. In nucleotides, the CDR3 is TGTGCTAGTGGTTTTGGGGGAGGTCCAGATACGCAGTATTTT.

In this sample, this clone turned up a few times. This chain connects TRBV11-3 to TRBJ1-1; D gene uncertain. Trimming stripped 7 bases from V and 2 bases from J, with 14 bases between. The CDR3 loop spans 14 amino acids. Per germline, CDR1 SGHNT and CDR2 YENEEA. The CDR3 loop is CASMPGGPNTEAFF. In nucleotides, the CDR3 is TGTGCCAGCATGCCGGGAGGGCCTAACACTGAAGCTTTCTTT.

The V gene is TRBV30, the J gene TRBJ2-5; 9 bases line up with TRBD2. With V trimmed by 5 bases and J by 5 bases, 9 bases remained unmatched. This CDR3 is built from 14 residues. Germline V CDR1 and CDR2: GTSNPN, SVGIG (reference sequence). The CDR3 DNA follows: TGTGCCTGGTCACGTCTAGCGGGATTGGAGACCCAGTACTTC. This sequence encodes CAWSRLAGLETQYF.

This clone was observed a few times. The V and J genes are TRBV29-1 and TRBJ2-2, with D perhaps matching TRBD2 (6 bases). Germline V gene sequence: CDR1 SQVTM, CDR2 ANQGSEA. The length of the CDR3 is 14 residues. As DNA, the CDR3 is TGCATCACAGGTCCGGGAGCTGGCACCGGGGAGCTGTTTTTT. Its translation is CITGPGAGTGELFF.

This clone was recorded a few times. The J gene is TRBJ1-1, the V gene TRBV18; D not resolved. The CDR3 length is 13 residues. Germline values: CDR1 KGHSH, CDR2 LQKENI. The V end was cut by 4 bases, the J end by 1 base, with 7 bases between. CDR3 amino acids: CASSLSTNTEAFF. In DNA, the CDR3 is TGTGCCAGCTCACTTAGCACGAACACTGAAGCTTTCTTT.

V usage is TRBV5-6 and J usage is TRBJ2-4, with D possibly TRBD1 on 5 matching bases. The CDR3 sequence is 13 residues long. Germline CDR1 and CDR2: SGHDT and YYEEEE. The V end lost 4 bases, the J end lost 1 base, and 6 bases lay between the germline ends. The CDR3 region is CASSQGAKNIQYF. CDR3 sequence (DNA): TGTGCCAGCAGCCAGGGTGCCAAAAACATTCAGTACTTC.

The gene calls are TRBV10-3 and TRBJ2-3; no clear D. V was shortened by 3 bases and J by 2 bases, with 12 bases between the two germline ends. The germline V gene encodes CDR1 ENHRY and CDR2 SYGVKD. The CDR3 consists of 15 residues. CDR3 coding DNA: TGTGCCATCAGTGATTACACAGATACCACAGATACGCAGTATTTT. Translated: CAISDYTDTTDTQYF.

V is TRBV7-2 and J is TRBJ2-1, with TRBD2 identical over 9 bases. Germline V gene data show CDR1 as SGHTA and CDR2 as FQGNSA. V was pared by 3 bases and J by 6 bases, with 9 bases of the junction left unmatched. The length of the CDR3 is 16 residues. CDR3: CASSFRTSASGNEQFF. In DNA form, the CDR3 reads TGTGCCAGCAGCTTCAGGACTAGCGCCTCTGGCAATGAGCAGTTCTTC.

This rearrangement joins TRBV2 to TRBJ2-5, with 8 bases that match TRBD1. This CDR3 is 15 amino acids long. Per germline, CDR1 SNHLY and CDR2 FYNNEI. V trimming: 4 bases; J trimming: 7 bases; junction bases outside the gene matches: 11. CDR3 residues: CASSGDRSRGRTQYF. The CDR3 bases are TGTGCCAGCAGTGGGGACAGGTCCCGTGGGCGGACCCAGTACTTC.

In this sample, this clone turned up a few times. The chain couples TRBV7-6 to TRBJ1-4, with D possibly TRBD1 on 6 matching bases. From germline, CDR1 is SGHVS and CDR2 FNYEAQ. V was shortened by 2 bases and J by 7 bases, with 23 bases between the two germline ends. The CDR3 has 18 residues. CDR3 nucleotides: TGTGCCAGCAGCTTATCACCCCTCTTACAGGGCCGGGGTGAAAAACTGTTTTTT. Translation: CASSLSPLLQGRGEKLFF.